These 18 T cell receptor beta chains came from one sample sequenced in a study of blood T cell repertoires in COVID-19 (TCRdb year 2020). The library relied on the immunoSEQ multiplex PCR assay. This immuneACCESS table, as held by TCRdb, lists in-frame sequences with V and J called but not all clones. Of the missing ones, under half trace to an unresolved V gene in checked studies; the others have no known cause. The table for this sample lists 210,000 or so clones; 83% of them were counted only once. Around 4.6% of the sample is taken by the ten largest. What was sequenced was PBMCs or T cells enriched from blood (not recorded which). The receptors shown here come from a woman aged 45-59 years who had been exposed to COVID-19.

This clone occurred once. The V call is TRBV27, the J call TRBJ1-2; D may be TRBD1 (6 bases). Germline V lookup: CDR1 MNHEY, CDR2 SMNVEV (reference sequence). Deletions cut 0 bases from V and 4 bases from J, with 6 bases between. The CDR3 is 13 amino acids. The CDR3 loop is CASSLSGAYGYTF. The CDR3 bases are TGTGCCAGCAGTTTATCGGGGGCCTATGGCTACACCTTC.

The CDR3 sequence is CASSLKGENTEAFF. The CDR3, as DNA: TGTGCCAGCAGCCTAAAGGGAGAGAACACTGAAGCTTTCTTT. J is TRBJ1-1 and V is TRBV6-5, with unresolved D. Germline CDR1 MNHEY, CDR2 SVGAGI. This CDR3 spans 14 amino acids. The V and J ends lost 6 bases and 1 base respectively, with 12 bases between them.

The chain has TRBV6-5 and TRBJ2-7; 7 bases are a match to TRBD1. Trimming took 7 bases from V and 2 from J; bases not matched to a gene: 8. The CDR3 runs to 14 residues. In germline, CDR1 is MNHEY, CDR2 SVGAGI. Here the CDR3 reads CASTRTGRPYEQYF. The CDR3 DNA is TGTGCCAGCACCCGGACAGGACGCCCCTACGAGCAGTACTTC.

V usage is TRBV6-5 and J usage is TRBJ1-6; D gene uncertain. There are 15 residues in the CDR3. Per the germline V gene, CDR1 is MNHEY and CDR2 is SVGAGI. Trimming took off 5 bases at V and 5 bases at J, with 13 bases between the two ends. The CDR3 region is CASSRGGWDNSPLHF. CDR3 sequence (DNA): TGTGCCAGCAGTCGTGGAGGTTGGGATAATTCACCCCTCCACTTT.

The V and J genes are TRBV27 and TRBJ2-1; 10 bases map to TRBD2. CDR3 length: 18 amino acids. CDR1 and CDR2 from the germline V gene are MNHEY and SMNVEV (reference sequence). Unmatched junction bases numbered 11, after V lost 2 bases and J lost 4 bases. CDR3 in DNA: TGTGCCAGCAGTTTAGGGCCTAGCGGGGGCCAAAGATACAATGAGCAGTTCTTC. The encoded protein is CASSLGPSGGQRYNEQFF.

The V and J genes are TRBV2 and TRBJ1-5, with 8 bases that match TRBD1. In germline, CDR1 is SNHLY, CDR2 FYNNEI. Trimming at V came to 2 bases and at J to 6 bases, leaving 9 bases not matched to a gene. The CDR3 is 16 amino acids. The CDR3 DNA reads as TGTGCCAGCAGTGAAATGGCAGGGGGCTCGGCTCAGCCCCAGCATTTT. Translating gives CASSEMAGGSAQPQHF.

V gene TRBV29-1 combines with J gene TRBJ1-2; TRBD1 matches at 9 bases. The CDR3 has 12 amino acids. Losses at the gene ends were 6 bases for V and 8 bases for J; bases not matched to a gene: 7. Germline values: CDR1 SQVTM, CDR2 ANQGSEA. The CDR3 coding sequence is TGCAGCGTAGGGACAGGGAGGGAGGGCTACACCTTC. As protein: CSVGTGREGYTF.

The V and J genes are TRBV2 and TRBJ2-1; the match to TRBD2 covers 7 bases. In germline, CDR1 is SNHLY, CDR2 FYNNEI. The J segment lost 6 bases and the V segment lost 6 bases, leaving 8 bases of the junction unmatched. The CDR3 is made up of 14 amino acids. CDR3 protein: CASSQTSVPNEQFF. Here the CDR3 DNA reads TGTGCCAGCAGCCAAACTAGCGTCCCCAATGAGCAGTTCTTC.

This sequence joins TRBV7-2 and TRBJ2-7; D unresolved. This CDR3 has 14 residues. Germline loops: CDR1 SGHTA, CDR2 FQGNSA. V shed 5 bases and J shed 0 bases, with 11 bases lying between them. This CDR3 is CASSLYRSSYEQYF. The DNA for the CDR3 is TGTGCCAGCAGCCTTTACCGTAGCTCCTACGAGCAGTACTTC.

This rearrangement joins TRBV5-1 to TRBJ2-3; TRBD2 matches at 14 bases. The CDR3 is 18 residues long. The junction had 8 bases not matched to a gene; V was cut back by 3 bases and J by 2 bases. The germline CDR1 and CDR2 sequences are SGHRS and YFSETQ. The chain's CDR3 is CASSSAGLAGAFTDTQYF. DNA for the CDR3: TGCGCCAGCAGCTCCGCGGGACTAGCGGGGGCCTTCACAGATACGCAGTATTTT.

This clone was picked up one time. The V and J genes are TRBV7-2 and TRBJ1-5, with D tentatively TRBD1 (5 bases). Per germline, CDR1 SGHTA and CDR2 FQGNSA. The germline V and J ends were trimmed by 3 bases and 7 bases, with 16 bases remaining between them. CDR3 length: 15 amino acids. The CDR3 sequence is CASSLSPGDQQPQHF. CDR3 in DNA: TGTGCCAGCAGCTTGTCCCCGGGGGACCAACAGCCCCAGCATTTT. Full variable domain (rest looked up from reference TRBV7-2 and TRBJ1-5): GAGVSQSPSNKVTEKGKDVELRCDPISGHTALYWYRQSLGQGLEFLIYFQGNSAPDKSGLPSDRFSAERTGGSVSTLTIQRTQQEDSAVYLCASSLSPGDQQPQHFGDGTRLSIL.

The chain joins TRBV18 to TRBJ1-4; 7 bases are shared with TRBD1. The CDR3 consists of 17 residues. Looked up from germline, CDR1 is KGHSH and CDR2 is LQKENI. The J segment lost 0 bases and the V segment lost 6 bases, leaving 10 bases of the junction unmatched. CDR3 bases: TGTGCCAGCTCTCCAAGGAGGGGGCTTTCAACTAATGAAAAACTGTTTTTT. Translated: CASSPRRGLSTNEKLFF.

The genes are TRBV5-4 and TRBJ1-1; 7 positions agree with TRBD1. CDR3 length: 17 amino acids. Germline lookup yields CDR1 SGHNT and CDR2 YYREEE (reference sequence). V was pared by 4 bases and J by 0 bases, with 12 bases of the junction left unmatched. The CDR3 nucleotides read TGTGCCAGCAGCCCCGGCGGGACAGCGATCTTGAACACTGAAGCTTTCTTT. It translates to CASSPGGTAILNTEAFF.

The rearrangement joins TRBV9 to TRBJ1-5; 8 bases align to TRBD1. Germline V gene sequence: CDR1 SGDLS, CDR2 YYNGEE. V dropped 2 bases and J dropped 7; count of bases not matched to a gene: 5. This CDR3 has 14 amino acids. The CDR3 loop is CASSVGPGGQPQHF. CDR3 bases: TGTGCCAGCAGCGTTGGTCCAGGGGGCCAGCCCCAGCATTTT.

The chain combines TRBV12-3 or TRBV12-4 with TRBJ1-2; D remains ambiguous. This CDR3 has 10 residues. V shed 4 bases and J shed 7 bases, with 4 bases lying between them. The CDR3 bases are TGTGCCAGCAGTTATCGTGGCTACACCTTC. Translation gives CASSYRGYTF.

The CDR3 sequence: CSVEIQWGGYTF. DNA of the CDR3: TGCAGCGTTGAAATTCAGTGGGGCGGCTACACCTTC. V and J are TRBV29-1 and TRBJ1-2, with D possibly being TRBD1 (5 bases). This CDR3 is built from 12 residues. Germline assignment: CDR1 SQVTM and CDR2 ANQGSEA. With 2 bases removed from V and 8 bases from J, the gap between germline ends came to 12 bases.

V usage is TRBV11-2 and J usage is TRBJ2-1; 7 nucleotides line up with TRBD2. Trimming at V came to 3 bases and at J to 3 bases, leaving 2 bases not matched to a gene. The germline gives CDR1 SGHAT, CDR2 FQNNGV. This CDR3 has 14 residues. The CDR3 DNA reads TGTGCCAGCAGCTTGAGCGGGAACTACAATGAGCAGTTCTTC. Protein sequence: CASSLSGNYNEQFF.

In DNA form, the CDR3 reads TGTGCCAGCAGTTTAACGAGAACTCCGCAAGCTTTCTTT. This gives the protein CASSLTRTPQAFF. The chain combines TRBV28 with TRBJ1-1; D call uncertain. Germline V gene lookup returns CDR1 MDHEN and CDR2 SYDVKM. V lost 2 bases to trimming and J lost 9 bases, with 13 bases between them. The CDR3 is made up of 13 amino acids.